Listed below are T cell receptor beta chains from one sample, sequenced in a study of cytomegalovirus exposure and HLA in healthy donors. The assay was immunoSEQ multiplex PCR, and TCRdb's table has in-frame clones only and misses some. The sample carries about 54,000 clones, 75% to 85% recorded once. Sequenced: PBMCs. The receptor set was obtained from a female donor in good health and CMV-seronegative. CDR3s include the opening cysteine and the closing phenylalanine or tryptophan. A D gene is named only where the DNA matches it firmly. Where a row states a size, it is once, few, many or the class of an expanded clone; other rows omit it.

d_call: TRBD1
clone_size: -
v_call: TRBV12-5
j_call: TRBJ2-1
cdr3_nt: TGTGCTAGCACTTCTCTCGGGACAGGGGCACCCAAACCCTACAATGAGCAGTTCTTC
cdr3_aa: CASTSLGTGAPKPYNEQFF

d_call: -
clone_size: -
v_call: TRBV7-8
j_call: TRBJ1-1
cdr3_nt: TGTGCCAGCAGCTTCGTGACGGTGGGTGACTTTAACACTGAAGCTTTCTTT
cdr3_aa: CASSFVTVGDFNTEAFF

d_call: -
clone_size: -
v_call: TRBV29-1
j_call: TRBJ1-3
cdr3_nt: TGCAGCTTTCGGGACTCAAACTTCGGAAACACCATATATTTT
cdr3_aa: CSFRDSNFGNTIYF

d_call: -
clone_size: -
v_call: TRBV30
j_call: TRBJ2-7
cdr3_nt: TGTGCCTGGGCGGGGTGGTCCTACGAGCAGTACTTC
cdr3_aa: CAWAGWSYEQYF

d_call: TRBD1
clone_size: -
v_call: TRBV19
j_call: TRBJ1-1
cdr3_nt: TGTGCCAGTAGTAAGGGGACAGGAGGCGGTCCTGAAGCTTTCTTT
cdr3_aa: CASSKGTGGGPEAFF

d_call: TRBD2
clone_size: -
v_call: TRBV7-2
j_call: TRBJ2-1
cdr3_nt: TGTGCCAGCAGCCCCGGGGGGAGCTCCTACAATGAGCAGTTCTTC
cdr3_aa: CASSPGGSSYNEQFF

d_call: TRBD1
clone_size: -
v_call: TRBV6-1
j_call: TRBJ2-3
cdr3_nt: TGTGCCAGCAGTGAAGCGAAAACTTACAGGGGCGATAGCACAGATACGCAGTATTTT
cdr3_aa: CASSEAKTYRGDSTDTQYF

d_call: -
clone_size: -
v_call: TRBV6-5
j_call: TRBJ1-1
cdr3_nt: TGTGCCAGCAGTTACAGTCAGGAGAACACTGAAGCTTTCTTT
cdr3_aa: CASSYSQENTEAFF

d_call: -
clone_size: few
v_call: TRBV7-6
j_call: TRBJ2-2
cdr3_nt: TGTGCCAGCAGCCCACTCCCCCAGAACACCGGGGAGCTGTTTTTT
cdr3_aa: CASSPLPQNTGELFF

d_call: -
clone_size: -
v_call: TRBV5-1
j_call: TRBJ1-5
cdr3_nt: TGCGCCAGCAGCTTGGACGGGAGCTACAATCAGCCCCAGCATTTT
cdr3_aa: CASSLDGSYNQPQHF

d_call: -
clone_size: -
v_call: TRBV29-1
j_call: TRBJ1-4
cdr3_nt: TGCAGCGTTGAAGGTCCTTGGGGAGGAAAACTGTTTTTT
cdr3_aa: CSVEGPWGGKLFF

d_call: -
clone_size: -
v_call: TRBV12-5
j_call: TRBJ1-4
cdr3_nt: TGTGCTAGTGGTCCCCTGGGGAGAGGGTCCGATGGTGAAAAACTGTTTTTT
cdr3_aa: CASGPLGRGSDGEKLFF

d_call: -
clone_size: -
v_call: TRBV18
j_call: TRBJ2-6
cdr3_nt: TGTGCCAGCTCACTTCAGGGTCCTGGGGCCAACGTCCTGACTTTC
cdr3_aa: CASSLQGPGANVLTF

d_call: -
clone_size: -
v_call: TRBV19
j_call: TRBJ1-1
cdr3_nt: TGTGCCAGTAGCCTGAAGCAGGTGAACACTGAAGCTTTCTTT
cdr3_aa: CASSLKQVNTEAFF

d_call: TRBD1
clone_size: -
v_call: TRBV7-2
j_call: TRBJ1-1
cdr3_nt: TGTGCCAGCAGCCCGGGACAGGGCCCGAACACTGAAGCTTTCTTT
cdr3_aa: CASSPGQGPNTEAFF

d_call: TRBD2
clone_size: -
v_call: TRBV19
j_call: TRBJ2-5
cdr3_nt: TGTGCCAGTAGTATACCAAGGGGACTAGCGGGGGCTGAGACCCAGTACTTC
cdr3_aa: CASSIPRGLAGAETQYF

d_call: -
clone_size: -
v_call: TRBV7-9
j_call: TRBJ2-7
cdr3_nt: TGTGCCAGCAGCTGGGCGGCAGGGACCTACGAGCAGTACTTC
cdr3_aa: CASSWAAGTYEQYF

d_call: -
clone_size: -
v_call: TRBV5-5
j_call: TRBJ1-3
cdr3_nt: TGTGCCAGCAGCTCGCTGGGCGGAAACACCATATATTTT
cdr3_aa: CASSSLGGNTIYF

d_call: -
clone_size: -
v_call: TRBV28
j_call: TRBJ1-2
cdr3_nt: TGTGCCAGCAGTTTTAAGAGGGATAGGGGCTACACCTTC
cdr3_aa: CASSFKRDRGYTF

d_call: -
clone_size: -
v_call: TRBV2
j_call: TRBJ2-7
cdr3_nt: TGTGCCAGCATAGGGGGTTTTTGGGGGAGTAAAAACGAGCAGTACTTC
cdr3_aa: CASIGGFWGSKNEQYF

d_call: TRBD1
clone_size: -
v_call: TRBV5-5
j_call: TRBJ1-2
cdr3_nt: TGTGCCAGCAGCTGGGAAGGGGGACAGCTACTTGGCTACACCTTC
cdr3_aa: CASSWEGGQLLGYTF

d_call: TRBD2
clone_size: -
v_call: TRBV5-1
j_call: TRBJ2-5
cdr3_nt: TGCGCCAGCAGCTTGGTCCAAGCGGGGGAGACCCAGTACTTC
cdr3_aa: CASSLVQAGETQYF

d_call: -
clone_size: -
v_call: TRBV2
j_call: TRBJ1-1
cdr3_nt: TGTGCCGAGAGTAGGAACACTGAAGCTTTCTTT
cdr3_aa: CAESRNTEAFF

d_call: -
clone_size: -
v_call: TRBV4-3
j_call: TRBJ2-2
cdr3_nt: TGCGCCAGCAGCCAAGAGCCTGCAGGAACGAACACCGGGGAGCTGTTTTTT
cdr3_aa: CASSQEPAGTNTGELFF

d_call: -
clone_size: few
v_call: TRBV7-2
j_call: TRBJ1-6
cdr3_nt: TGTGCCAGCAGACTGCGGTACTTACCTTCACCCCTCCACTTT
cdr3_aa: CASRLRYLPSPLHF

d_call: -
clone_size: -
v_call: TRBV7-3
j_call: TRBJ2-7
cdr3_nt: TGTGCCAGCAGCTTAGGGGCCCCCAACGAGCAGTACTTC
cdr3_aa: CASSLGAPNEQYF

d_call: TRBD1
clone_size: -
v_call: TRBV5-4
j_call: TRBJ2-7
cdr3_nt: TGTGCCAGCAGCTCCGGGACAGGCTACGAGCAGTACTTC
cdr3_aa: CASSSGTGYEQYF

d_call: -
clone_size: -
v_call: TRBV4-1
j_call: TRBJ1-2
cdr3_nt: TGCGCCAGCAGCCAAGATGGGGGACACCCTTATGGCTACACCTTC
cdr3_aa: CASSQDGGHPYGYTF

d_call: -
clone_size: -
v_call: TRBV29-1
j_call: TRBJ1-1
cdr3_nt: TGCAGCCCACGACTCTACGGCGGGGGCACTGAAGCTTTCTTT
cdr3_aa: CSPRLYGGGTEAFF

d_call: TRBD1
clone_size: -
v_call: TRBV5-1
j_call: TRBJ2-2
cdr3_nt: TGCGCCAGCAATAAGGGGACAGGGGATCAGAAGGGGCAGCTGTTTTTT
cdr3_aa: CASNKGTGDQKGQLFF

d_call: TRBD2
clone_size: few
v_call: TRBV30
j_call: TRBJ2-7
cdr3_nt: TGTGCCTGGAGTGCCCGGACTAGCGTCTCCTACGAGCAGTACTTC
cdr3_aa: CAWSARTSVSYEQYF

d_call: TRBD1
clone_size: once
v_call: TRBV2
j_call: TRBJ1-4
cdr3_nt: TGTGCCAGCAGCAGACAGGGGAAGAGTGTTGAAAAACTGTTTTTT
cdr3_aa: CASSRQGKSVEKLFF

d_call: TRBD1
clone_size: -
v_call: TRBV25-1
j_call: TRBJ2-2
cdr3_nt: TGTGCCAGCAGTGAATCCGGGACAGTGAACACCGGGGAGCTGTTTTTT
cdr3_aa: CASSESGTVNTGELFF

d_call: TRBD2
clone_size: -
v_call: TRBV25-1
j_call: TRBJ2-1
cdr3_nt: TGTGCCAGCAGTTCCCTAAAAGGGACTAGCGGGGGCAATGAGCAGTTCTTC
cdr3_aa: CASSSLKGTSGGNEQFF

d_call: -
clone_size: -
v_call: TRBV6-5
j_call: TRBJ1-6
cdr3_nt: TGTGCCAGCAAGCTGGGGGCCGCTTCACCCCTCCACTTT
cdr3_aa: CASKLGAASPLHF

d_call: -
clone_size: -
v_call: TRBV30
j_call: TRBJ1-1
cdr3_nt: TGTGCCTGGACCCTCGTCAGGGGCAACACTGAAGCTTTCTTT
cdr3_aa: CAWTLVRGNTEAFF

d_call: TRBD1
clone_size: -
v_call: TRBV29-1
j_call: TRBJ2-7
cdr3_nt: TGCAGCGTTGACGGTAGTGGACAGGATGACTCCTACGAGCAGTACTTC
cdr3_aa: CSVDGSGQDDSYEQYF

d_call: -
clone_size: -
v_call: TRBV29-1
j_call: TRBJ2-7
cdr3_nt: TGCAGCGTTGAAAGAGGTTGCGAGCAGTACTTC
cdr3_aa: CSVERGCEQYF

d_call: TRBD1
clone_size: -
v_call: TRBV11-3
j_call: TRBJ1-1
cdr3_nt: TGTGCCAGCAGCCCTGGGACAGCCAACACTGAAGCTTTCTTT
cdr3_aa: CASSPGTANTEAFF

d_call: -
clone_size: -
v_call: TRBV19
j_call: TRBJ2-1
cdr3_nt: TGTGCCAGTAGTCCCAGTGAAAGCTCCTACAATGAGCAGTTCTTC
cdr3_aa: CASSPSESSYNEQFF

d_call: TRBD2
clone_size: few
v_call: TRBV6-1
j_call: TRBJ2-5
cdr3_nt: TGTGCCAGCAGTCTTAGCGGGGGAAGGATAGAGACCCAGTACTTC
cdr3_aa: CASSLSGGRIETQYF

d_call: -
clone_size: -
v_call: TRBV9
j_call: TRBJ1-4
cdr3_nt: TGTGCCAGCAGCGTAGCGGGGGTAACTAATGAAAAACTGTTTTTT
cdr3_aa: CASSVAGVTNEKLFF

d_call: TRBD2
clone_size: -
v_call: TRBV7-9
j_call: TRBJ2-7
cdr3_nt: TGTGCCAGCAGCCCCAGTATTGGGGGGGTGTACTCCTACGAGCAGTACTTC
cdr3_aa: CASSPSIGGVYSYEQYF

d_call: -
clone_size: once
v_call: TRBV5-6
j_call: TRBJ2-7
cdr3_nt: TGTGCCAGCAGCCGGACAGCTGCGACCTACGAGCAGTACTTC
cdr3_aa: CASSRTAATYEQYF

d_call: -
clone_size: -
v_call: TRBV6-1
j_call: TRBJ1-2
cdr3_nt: TGTGCCAGCAACCGGAGGGGCGCTTGTGGCTACACCTTC
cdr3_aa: CASNRRGACGYTF

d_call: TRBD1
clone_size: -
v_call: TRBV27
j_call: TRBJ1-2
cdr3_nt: TGTGCCAGCAGGACCGGGACAGGGGTAAAGGATGGCTACACCTTC
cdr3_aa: CASRTGTGVKDGYTF

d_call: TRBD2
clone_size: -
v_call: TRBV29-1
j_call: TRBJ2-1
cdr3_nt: TGCAGCGCCCATAGCGGGGGGCCAGGTAATGAGCAGTTCTTC
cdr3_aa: CSAHSGGPGNEQFF